This T cell receptor (beta chain) was sequenced during a study of blood T cells in healthy people across ages. For the second PCR, which ran for roughly 6 to 12 cycles, a sample-barcoded 5' primer and a J-beta primer mix were used. TCRdb itself ran the 5' RACE reads through MiXCR, one entry per CDR3 protein. This sample has around 1,000,000 distinct CDR3 sequences, with 25% found just once. Trimming removed 6 bases from V and 2 bases from J, with 4 bases in between. The germline CDR1 and CDR2 sequences are MRHNA and SNTAGT. This CDR3 has 11 residues. This clonotype was counted between two and nine times. These data also featured in a second study, about T cells of mothers and their children.

This sequence was found in a girl aged 2 to 9 in good health. Sequencing was carried out using blood. The genes are TRBV6-4 and TRBJ1-2, with D unresolved. The chain's CDR3 is CASRVNYGYTF. Written as DNA, the CDR3 is TGTGCCAGCAGGGTCAACTATGGCTACACCTTC.